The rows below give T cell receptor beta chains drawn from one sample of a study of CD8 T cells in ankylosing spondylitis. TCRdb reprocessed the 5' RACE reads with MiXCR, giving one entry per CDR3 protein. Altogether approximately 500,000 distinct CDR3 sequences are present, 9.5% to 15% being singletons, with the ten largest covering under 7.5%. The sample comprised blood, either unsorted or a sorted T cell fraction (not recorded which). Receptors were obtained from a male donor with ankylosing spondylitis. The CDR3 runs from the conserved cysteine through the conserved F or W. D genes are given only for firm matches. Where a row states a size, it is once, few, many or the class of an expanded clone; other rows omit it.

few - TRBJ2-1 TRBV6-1 CASKRQTYNEQFF TGTGCCAGCAAGAGACAGACTTACAATGAGCAGTTCTTC
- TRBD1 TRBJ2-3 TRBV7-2 CASSQWTGGSTDTQYF TGTGCCAGCAGCCAATGGACAGGGGGGAGCACAGATACGCAGTATTTT
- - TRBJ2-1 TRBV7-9 CASSLYLTRASYNEQFF TGTGCCAGCAGCTTATATTTAACCAGGGCTTCCTACAATGAGCAGTTCTTC
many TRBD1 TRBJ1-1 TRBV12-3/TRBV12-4 CASSSRMTGGSDEAFF TGTGCCAGCAGTTCCCGAATGACAGGGGGTTCTGATGAAGCTTTCTTT
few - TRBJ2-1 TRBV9 CASSVATGEQFF TGTGCCAGCAGCGTAGCTACGGGTGAGCAGTTCTTC
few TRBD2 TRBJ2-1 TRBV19 CASSIELADYNEQFF TGTGCCAGTAGTATAGAACTAGCGGACTACAATGAGCAGTTCTTC
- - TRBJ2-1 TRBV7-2 CASSHRGTPSYNEQFF TGTGCCAGCAGCCACCGTGGGACTCCTTCCTACAATGAGCAGTTCTTC
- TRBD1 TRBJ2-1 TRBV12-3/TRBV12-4 CASRPSGQAGRAYNEQFF TGTGCCAGCAGGCCTTCGGGACAGGCGGGTAGGGCCTACAATGAGCAGTTCTTC
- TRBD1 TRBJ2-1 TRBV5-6 CASSPPLGTGGSDEQFF TGTGCCAGCAGCCCCCCTCTTGGGACAGGGGGCTCGGATGAGCAGTTCTTC
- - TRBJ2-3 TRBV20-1 CSAIPGPDTQYF TGCAGTGCTATCCCGGGGCCAGATACGCAGTATTTT
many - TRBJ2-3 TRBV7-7 CASSFRAEDTQYF TGTGCCAGCAGCTTCAGGGCGGAAGATACGCAGTATTTT
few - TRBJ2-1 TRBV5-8 CASSLGIGGHNEQFF TGTGCCAGCAGCTTGGGGATTGGGGGGCACAATGAGCAGTTCTTC
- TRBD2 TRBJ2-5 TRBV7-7 CASSLAIGGETQYF TGTGCCAGCAGCTTGGCCATCGGGGGGGAGACCCAGTACTTC